The entry that follows covers one T cell receptor beta chain sequence. The repertoire was sequenced with immunoSEQ multiplex PCR; TCRdb's copy has only in-frame clones and lacks some. The table records under 300,000 clones, approximately 80% of them present only once. The data stem from a study of blood T cell repertoires in COVID-19. The CDR3 contains 16 residues. Losses at the gene ends were 1 base for V and 5 bases for J; bases not matched to a gene: 7. Germline CDR1 SGHRS, CDR2 YFSETQ. The sequencing input was peripheral blood. The V and J genes are TRBV5-1 and TRBJ2-5; 11 bases fit TRBD2. This TCR came from a man aged 25 to 40 who had recovered from COVID-19. The CDR3 sequence is CASSLSSGGALETQYF. CDR3 bases: TGCGCCAGCAGCTTGAGTAGCGGGGGGGCCCTGGAGACCCAGTACTTC.